These 24 T cell receptor beta chains were all obtained from the same sample, sequenced in a study of blood T cell repertoires in COVID-19. Repertoires were generated with immunoSEQ multiplex PCR, while TCRdb's copy carries only in-frame clones and drops some. The sample lists roughly 300,000 clones, about nine tenths seen once, with 2.2% in the top ten. The material sequenced was peripheral blood. These receptors were collected from a woman in her 30s with COVID-19, enrolled during active disease.

Worth noting for this clone: A junction end diverges from the germline sequence, so it may reflect a read error. The chain is built from TRBV6-1 and TRBJ1-1; D is ambiguous. CDR3 length: 14 amino acids. From germline, CDR1 is MNHNS and CDR2 SASEGT. CDR3 coding DNA: TGTGCCAGCAGGGAAGACTTCATCGGCACTGAAGCTTTCTTT. It codes for CASREDFIGTEAFF.

This chain joins TRBV15 and TRBJ2-5, with 7 bases identical to TRBD1. CDR1 LNHNV and CDR2 YYDKDF come from the germline V gene (reference sequence). The CDR3 runs 17 residues. Trimming took 0 bases from V and 5 from J; bases not matched to a gene: 12. The CDR3 nucleotides are TGTGCCACCAGCAGAGATCAGATCCCGGGACAGAGGGAGACCCAGTACTTC. Translation gives CATSRDQIPGQRETQYF.

This clone was picked up one time. This chain joins TRBV5-4 and TRBJ2-1; 11 nucleotides align to TRBD2. The CDR3 sequence is 16 residues long. V lost 3 bases, J lost 5 bases, and 7 bases stayed unmatched. Germline lookup yields CDR1 SGHNT and CDR2 YYREEE (reference sequence). The CDR3 DNA reads TGTGCCAGCAGCTCCGCGACTAGCGGGATCAACAATGAGCAGTTCTTC. Its translation is CASSSATSGINNEQFF.

This clone turned up a few times. CDR3 residues: CASSVRFGGETQYF. The CDR3 nucleotides read TGTGCCAGCAGCGTTCGATTCGGGGGAGAGACCCAGTACTTC. V gene TRBV2 combines with J gene TRBJ2-5, with TRBD2 as a possible D gene (6 bases). The germline V gene has CDR1 SNHLY and CDR2 FYNNEI. CDR3 length equals 14 residues. Trimming took 6 bases from V and 4 from J, leaving 15 bases between them.

The chain recombines TRBV5-1 with TRBJ2-3, with TRBD1 matching over 9 bases. V shed 4 bases, J shed 0 bases, and the junction held 6 bases outside the gene matches. There are 16 residues in the CDR3. Per germline, CDR1 SGHRS and CDR2 YFSETQ. The CDR3 DNA follows: TGCGCCAGCAGCCTGAGGGGGACAGGGAGCACAGATACGCAGTATTTT. Its translation: CASSLRGTGSTDTQYF.

This sequence joins TRBV19 and TRBJ2-7; TRBD2 agrees at 8 bases. The CDR3 length is 15 residues. Unmatched junction bases numbered 4, after V lost 3 bases and J lost 0 bases. CDR1 is LNHDA, CDR2 SQIVND, per germline (reference sequence). The CDR3 spells CASSISGMSSYEQYF. Here the CDR3 DNA reads TGTGCCAGTAGTATTAGCGGGATGAGCTCCTACGAGCAGTACTTC.

This clone was counted only a few times. J is TRBJ2-2 and V is TRBV6-1; possible D gene TRBD1, 6 bases. The germline V and J ends were trimmed by 2 bases and 1 base, with 11 bases remaining between them. Germline loops: CDR1 MNHNS, CDR2 SASEGT. The CDR3 extends over 16 amino acids. The CDR3 reads CASSEIPGQNTGELFF. The CDR3 nucleotides are TGTGCCAGCAGTGAAATCCCGGGACAGAACACCGGGGAGCTGTTTTTT.

The V gene is TRBV10-2, the J gene TRBJ2-7; D is ambiguous. The CDR3 has 11 residues. The germline V and J ends were trimmed by 8 bases and 3 bases, with 8 bases remaining between them. Germline CDR1 is WSHSY and CDR2 is SAAADI. The CDR3 loop reads CASASGYEQYF. CDR3 nucleotides: TGCGCCAGCGCGTCGGGCTACGAGCAGTACTTC.

The chain has TRBV30 and TRBJ2-5; D gene uncertain. The CDR3 has 11 residues. CDR1 is GTSNPN and CDR2 is SVGIG in the germline V gene (reference sequence). The germline V and J ends were trimmed by 5 bases and 3 bases, with 7 bases remaining between them. The CDR3 nucleotides read TGTGCCTGGGCCTTTGAAGAGACCCAGTACTTC. Translated: CAWAFEETQYF. The full variable domain, its missing parts supplied by reference TRBV30 and TRBJ2-5, is SQTIHQWPATLVQPVGSPLSLECTVEGTSNPNLYWYRQAAGRGLQLLFYSVGIGQISSEVPQNLSASRPQDRQFILSSKKLLLSDSGFYLCAWAFEETQYFGPGTRLLVL.

V gene TRBV7-9 combines with J gene TRBJ2-2; 13 bases are shared with TRBD2. CDR3 length: 17 amino acids. Germline V gene sequence: CDR1 SEHNR, CDR2 FQNEAQ (reference sequence). Germline trimming cut 5 bases from V and 7 bases from J; bases unmatched to any gene: 10. This CDR3 is CASSPKGLAGEGGELFF. For the CDR3, the DNA is TGTGCCAGCAGCCCTAAAGGACTAGCGGGAGAGGGCGGGGAGCTGTTTTTT.

This chain connects TRBV27 to TRBJ2-2; 7 bases fit TRBD1. The ends lost 5 bases at V and 7 bases at J; junction bases unmatched: 7. The CDR3 contains 14 residues. Per the germline V gene, CDR1 is MNHEY and CDR2 is SMNVEV (reference sequence). CDR3 bases: TGTGCCAGCAGTAAAGACAGGGAGAACGGGGAGCTGTTTTTT. Protein product: CASSKDRENGELFF.

The chain employs TRBV18 and TRBJ2-7, with 10 bases lining up with TRBD1. Looked up from germline, CDR1 is KGHSH and CDR2 is LQKENI. Trimming at V came to 3 bases and at J to 2 bases, leaving 4 bases not matched to a gene. This CDR3 spans 15 amino acids. The CDR3 DNA is TGTGCCAGCTCACCTGGGACAGGGGACACCTACGAGCAGTACTTC. This codes for CASSPGTGDTYEQYF.

V is TRBV5-1 and J is TRBJ1-5, with D tentatively TRBD1 (5 bases). Deletions cut 1 base from V and 6 bases from J, with 11 bases between. The CDR3 extends over 14 amino acids. Germline CDR1 and CDR2: SGHRS and YFSETQ. CDR3 nucleotides: TGCGCCAGCAGCTTGAACGGGGGGTTTCAGCCCCAGCATTTT. Protein: CASSLNGGFQPQHF.

The gene calls are TRBV19 and TRBJ1-2; TRBD1 might be the D (5 bases). This CDR3 spans 16 amino acids. CDR1 is LNHDA and CDR2 is SQIVND in the germline V gene (reference sequence). Trimming stripped 5 bases from V and 5 bases from J, with 21 bases between. The CDR3 loop is CASSSPGRDGPYGYTF. In DNA, the CDR3 is TGTGCCAGTAGTTCCCCAGGGCGGGACGGACCGTATGGCTACACCTTC.

V usage is TRBV5-1 and J usage is TRBJ2-2; 10 bases fit TRBD1. This CDR3 comprises 14 residues. CDR1 SGHRS and CDR2 YFSETQ come from the germline V gene. The trim removed 5 bases at V and 7 bases at J, leaving 5 bases unmatched. CDR3 in DNA: TGCGCCAGCAGGGACAGGGGGACAAACGGGGAGCTGTTTTTT. It codes for CASRDRGTNGELFF. Full variable domain (remainder filled in from reference TRBV5-1 and TRBJ2-2): KAGVTQTPRYLIKTRGQQVTLSCSPISGHRSVSWYQQTPGQGLQFLFEYFSETQRNKGNFPGRFSGRQFSNSRSEMNVSTLELGDSALYLCASRDRGTNGELFFGEGSRLTVL.

The chain links TRBV19 to TRBJ2-1; TRBD2 agrees at 14 bases. This CDR3 has 16 residues. The ends lost 5 bases at V and 6 bases at J; junction bases unmatched: 6. Germline CDR1 and CDR2: LNHDA and SQIVND (reference sequence). Written as DNA, the CDR3 is TGTGCCAGTAGTCCCCGGACTAGCGGGAGGACCAATGAGCAGTTCTTC. Its translation is CASSPRTSGRTNEQFF.

The rearrangement uses TRBV6-5 and TRBJ2-7; maybe TRBD2 (5 bases). The V and J ends lost 2 bases and 3 bases respectively, with 14 bases between them. CDR3 length: 15 residues. Looked up from germline, CDR1 is MNHEY and CDR2 is SVGAGI. The CDR3 protein is CASSYGPSSGYEQYF. In DNA, the CDR3 is TGTGCCAGCAGTTACGGTCCTAGCTCCGGCTACGAGCAGTACTTC.

J is TRBJ2-5 and V is TRBV24-1; the match to TRBD2 covers 8 bases. The V gene end was trimmed by 3 bases and the J gene end by 0 bases; junction bases not matched to a gene: 11. The CDR3 consists of 18 residues. The germline gives CDR1 KGHDR, CDR2 SFDVKD. CDR3 protein: CATSDPRGGGGHQETQYF. The CDR3 DNA reads as TGTGCCACCAGTGATCCCCGGGGGGGCGGGGGCCACCAAGAGACCCAGTACTTC.

In this sample, this clone turned up once. V usage is TRBV30 and J usage is TRBJ2-7, with 7 bases aligning to TRBD1. V lost 7 bases and J lost 1; bases outside the gene matches: 4. The CDR3 is made up of 12 amino acids. CDR1 and CDR2 from the germline V gene are GTSNPN and SVGIG (reference sequence). The chain's CDR3 is CASGQNSYEQYF. CDR3 in DNA: TGTGCCTCGGGACAGAATTCCTACGAGCAGTACTTC.

This sequence joins TRBV10-3 and TRBJ1-5; TRBD1 is a possible D gene (6 bases). This CDR3 is 16 amino acids long. With 3 bases removed from V and 2 bases from J, the gap between germline ends came to 14 bases. Germline CDR1 is ENHRY and CDR2 is SYGVKD. The CDR3 spells CAISESGGEGNQPQHF. CDR3 sequence (DNA): TGTGCCATCAGTGAATCGGGGGGCGAGGGCAATCAGCCCCAGCATTTT.

This sequence joins TRBV19 and TRBJ2-1; 9 nucleotides agree with TRBD2. Germline V gene data show CDR1 as LNHDA and CDR2 as SQIVND (reference sequence). The CDR3 runs 14 residues. Trimming at V came to 3 bases and at J to 6 bases, leaving 3 bases not matched to a gene. This chain's CDR3 is CASSMGLASNEQFF. The CDR3 bases are TGTGCCAGTAGTATGGGACTAGCCTCCAATGAGCAGTTCTTC.

The V and J genes are TRBV6-5 and TRBJ1-2, with D hard to call. Germline CDR1 is MNHEY and CDR2 is SVGAGI. V was pared by 8 bases and J by 4 bases, with 8 bases between. This CDR3 has 11 residues. The CDR3 nucleotides are TGTGCCAGCTCCCCCAGCTATGGCTACACCTTC. It specifies CASSPSYGYTF.

The chain combines TRBV10-3 with TRBJ1-2; 7 positions match TRBD1. The CDR3 totals 13 residues. Trimming took 2 bases from V and 6 from J; bases not matched to a gene: 3. From germline, CDR1 is ENHRY and CDR2 SYGVKD. The CDR3 here is CAISENQGDGYTF. DNA for the CDR3: TGTGCCATCAGTGAGAATCAGGGGGATGGCTACACCTTC.

V and J are TRBV9 and TRBJ1-1, with D possibly matching TRBD1 (5 bases). CDR1 and CDR2 from the germline V gene are SGDLS and YYNGEE. This CDR3 region has 17 residues. Between the trimmed V and J ends, which lost 0 bases and 1 base, there was a span of 16 bases. The CDR3 spells CASSVGGRSHQNTEAFF. The CDR3, as DNA: TGTGCCAGCAGCGTAGGGGGGAGGTCGCACCAGAACACTGAAGCTTTCTTT.